One sample yielded the 17 T cell receptor beta chains listed below, sequenced in a study of T cell repertoires in cytomegalovirus infection. TCRdb re-called the reads with MiXCR, one entry per CDR3 protein. This sample carries 450,000 to 600,000 distinct CDR3 sequences, 11% of them seen once, and the ten largest clones take roughly 10%. The specimen sequenced was PBMCs. The receptors stem from a human donor in good health (CMV status not recorded). Some clones in this sample may be carry-over from other donors' samples.

This clonotype was counted only a few times. V usage is TRBV5-1 and J usage is TRBJ1-5; D possibly corresponds to TRBD1 (5 bases). The CDR3 consists of 12 residues. The germline CDR1 and CDR2 sequences are SGHRS and YFSETQ. V was pared by 5 bases and J by 9 bases, with 12 bases between. CDR3 loop: CASREGPGPQHF. CDR3 sequence (DNA): TGCGCCAGCAGAGAGGGGCCGGGGCCCCAGCATTTT.

This clonotype was detected only a few times. The chain has TRBV6-2 or TRBV6-3 and TRBJ1-4, with TRBD1 identical over 7 bases. With V trimmed by 6 bases and J by 11 bases, 15 bases remained unmatched. The germline gives CDR1 MNHEY, CDR2 SVGEGT. CDR3 length: 15 residues. The DNA of the CDR3 is TGTGCCAGCAGCCAAAGACAGGGAAGGACGAGGAAACTGTTTTTT. It is translated as CASSQRQGRTRKLFF.

The table lists this clonotype with many counts. CDR3: CASSLGTGGSQPQHF. CDR3 DNA sequence: TGTGCCAGCAGCTTAGGGACAGGAGGCAGTCAGCCCCAGCATTTT. The chain recombines TRBV5-6 with TRBJ1-5; 8 bases line up with TRBD1. Trimming removed 2 bases from V and 6 bases from J; junction bases left unmatched: 7. The CDR3 sequence is 15 residues long. Germline-derived CDR1 and CDR2 are SGHDT and YYEEEE.

This clonotype was detected ten times or more. The chain is built from TRBV7-2 and TRBJ2-1, with 10 bases lining up with TRBD2. The germline gives CDR1 SGHTA, CDR2 FQGNSA. This CDR3 contains 19 residues. J lost 1 base, V lost 0 bases, and 9 bases had no gene match. The CDR3 bases are TGTGCCAGCAGCTTAGCGTCGCTAGCGGGAGCCCCTTCCTACAATGAGCAGTTCTTC. This codes for CASSLASLAGAPSYNEQFF. The whole variable domain, filled in from reference TRBV7-2 and TRBJ2-1, reads GAGVSQSPSNKVTEKGKDVELRCDPISGHTALYWYRQSLGQGLEFLIYFQGNSAPDKSGLPSDRFSAERTGGSVSTLTIQRTQQEDSAVYLCASSLASLAGAPSYNEQFFGPGTRLTVL.

Many counts were recorded for this clonotype. The rearrangement joins TRBV11-2 to TRBJ2-5; D not resolved. Trimming removed 2 bases from V and 3 bases from J, with 7 bases in between. The CDR3 extends over 13 amino acids. Germline V gives CDR1 SGHAT, CDR2 FQNNGV. The CDR3 loop is CASSLILEETQYF. The CDR3 DNA sequence: TGTGCCAGCAGCTTAATTCTGGAAGAGACCCAGTACTTC.

This clonotype was seen repeatedly, ten times or more. The J gene is TRBJ2-3, the V gene TRBV11-2, with D perhaps matching TRBD1 (6 bases). Germline V gene lookup returns CDR1 SGHAT and CDR2 FQNNGV. V lost 4 bases and J 3 bases, leaving 14 bases between the germline ends. The CDR3 loop spans 15 amino acids. The CDR3 loop is CASSWAGAQTDTQYF. In DNA, the CDR3 is TGTGCCAGCAGCTGGGCAGGGGCGCAGACAGATACGCAGTATTTT.

The chain recombines TRBV24-1 with TRBJ2-2, with D possibly TRBD2 on 7 matching bases. Germline V lookup: CDR1 KGHDR, CDR2 SFDVKD. V was trimmed by 4 bases and J by 6 bases, leaving 17 bases between them. The CDR3 has 16 amino acids. CDR3 bases: TGTGCCACCAGTGACCACGGCCAGGGGAGGGCCGGGGAGCTGTTTTTT. Residues: CATSDHGQGRAGELFF.

This clonotype has a handful of counts. The rearrangement uses TRBV28 and TRBJ2-5, with unresolved D. The CDR3 runs 12 residues. Trimming left V 3 bases short and J 7 bases short, with 9 bases between. Germline lookup yields CDR1 MDHEN and CDR2 SYDVKM. The CDR3 nucleotides are TGTGCCAGCAGTTTTGGGGTCATGACCCAGTACTTC. Its protein product is CASSFGVMTQYF. Filled out from reference TRBV28 and TRBJ2-5, the complete variable domain reads DVKVTQSSRYLVKRTGEKVFLECVQDMDHENMFWYRQDPGLGLRLIYFSYDVKMKEKGDIPEGYSVSREKKERFSLILESASTNQTSMYLCASSFGVMTQYFGPGTRLLVL.

This clonotype came up many times. The rearrangement joins TRBV20-1 to TRBJ1-1; D unclear. V was pared by 6 bases and J by 0 bases, with 11 bases between. The CDR3 runs 13 residues. CDR1 and CDR2 from the germline V gene are DFQATT and SNEGSKA (reference sequence). CDR3: CSATGDLNTEAFF. CDR3 DNA sequence: TGCAGTGCCACCGGCGATTTGAACACTGAAGCTTTCTTT.

As regards this clonotype: One junction end disagrees with the germline gene, perhaps due to a read error. CDR3 sequence: CASSPQGGNTIYF. The DNA for the CDR3 is TGTGCCAGCTCTCCACAAGGAGGAAACACCATATATTTT. V and J are TRBV18 and TRBJ1-3; D is unresolved. Germline loops: CDR1 KGHSH, CDR2 LQKENI. The CDR3 loop spans 13 amino acids.

The sample holds many counts of this clonotype. The genes are TRBV6-2 or TRBV6-3 and TRBJ2-3; 7 bases match TRBD1. The CDR3 totals 14 residues. Looked up from germline, CDR1 is MNHEY and CDR2 is SVGEGT. V was clipped by 6 bases and J by 4 bases; unmatched bases: 7. The CDR3 coding sequence is TGTGCCAGCAGCGACAGGGTGATTCCAGATACGCAGTATTTT. This gives the protein CASSDRVIPDTQYF.

This clonotype was found many times. The V and J genes are TRBV12-3 or TRBV12-4 and TRBJ1-1; a possible D gene is TRBD1 (5 bases). V was shortened by 4 bases and J by 6 bases, with 9 bases between the two germline ends. There are 12 residues in the CDR3. CDR3 nucleotides: TGTGCCAGCAGTTCCCTGGGACCTGAAGCTTTCTTT. Translating it yields CASSSLGPEAFF.

This clonotype was counted many times. This chain connects TRBV20-1 to TRBJ2-7, with D possibly TRBD1 on 5 matching bases. Looked up from germline, CDR1 is DFQATT and CDR2 is SNEGSKA (reference sequence). Trimming pared 2 bases from V and 2 bases from J, leaving 10 bases between. This CDR3 has 13 residues. CDR3: CSARSQGTYEQYF. In nucleotides, the CDR3 is TGCAGTGCTAGAAGTCAGGGAACCTACGAGCAGTACTTC.

This clonotype was recorded many times. J is TRBJ1-1 and V is TRBV28; 12 bases line up with TRBD1. CDR1 and CDR2 (germline): MDHEN, SYDVKM. Unmatched junction bases numbered 11, after V lost 5 bases and J lost 7 bases. The CDR3 spans 16 residues. The CDR3, as DNA: TGTGCCAGCAGTCGTCGGGACAGGGGGCCCAATGGTGAAGCTTTCTTT. This codes for CASSRRDRGPNGEAFF. Full variable domain (missing parts from reference TRBV28 and TRBJ1-1): DVKVTQSSRYLVKRTGEKVFLECVQDMDHENMFWYRQDPGLGLRLIYFSYDVKMKEKGDIPEGYSVSREKKERFSLILESASTNQTSMYLCASSRRDRGPNGEAFFGQGTRLTVV.

This clonotype has at least ten counts. Written as DNA, the CDR3 is TGTGCCAGCAGCTTAGTCGCGGGACACGTTACGCAGTATTTT. It yields the protein CASSLVAGHVTQYF. The rearrangement links TRBV7-2 to TRBJ2-3; D is perhaps TRBD1 or TRBD2 (6 bases each). CDR1 SGHTA and CDR2 FQGNSA come from the germline V gene. Deletions cut 1 base from V and 8 bases from J, with 13 bases between. This CDR3 contains 14 residues.

This clonotype came up many times. The genes are TRBV28 and TRBJ2-7, with D possibly called TRBD1 or TRBD2 (7 bases each). V was trimmed by 1 base and J by 7 bases, leaving 20 bases between them. The germline gives CDR1 MDHEN, CDR2 SYDVKM. This CDR3 region has 16 residues. The CDR3 reads CASSLSQGLGGFEQYF. In nucleotides, the CDR3 is TGTGCCAGCAGTTTATCCCAAGGACTAGGGGGCTTTGAGCAGTACTTC.

This clonotype was picked up many times. The gene calls are TRBV12-3 or TRBV12-4 and TRBJ2-3; TRBD2 matches 7 bases. This CDR3 spans 16 amino acids. V gave up 5 bases and J gave up 3 bases; unmatched junction bases: 11. CDR3 loop: CASSPRGRGGTDTQYF. In DNA, the CDR3 is TGTGCCAGCAGTCCCCGGGGGAGGGGCGGAACAGATACGCAGTATTTT.